This TCR beta chain was observed in a study of T cells after posttransplantation cyclophosphamide. Study-level points and caveats: Tissue-infiltrating T cells from skin or gut overlapped little with blood T cells. Donor CD8+ memory clones often dominated recipient blood repertoires at later times.

Sampled 1 year posttransplant, controls received myeloablative marrow transplants, methotrexate and a calcineurin inhibitor. The table came from immunoSEQ multiplex PCR; TCRdb's copy has only in-frame clones and leaves some out. The sample consists of roughly 21,000 clones, around 86% of them appearing once. The CDR3 spans 15 residues. CDR1 and CDR2 (germline): SSHAT, FNYEAQ (reference sequence). The table lists this clone with a count of one. Its matching antigen is unknown. Germline and junction disagree at one end, which may indicate a read error. This clonotype was obtained from a female patient between 30 and 39 years old who received an allogeneic stem cell transplant from an unrelated donor, was CMV-positive, and had acute and chronic GVHD. Among the T cells, some may be from the graft donor. The gene calls are TRBV7-7 and TRBJ2-7; 11 nucleotides agree with TRBD2. Source: PBMCs, taken around 53 weeks after allogeneic stem cell transplant with calcineurin inhibitor and methotrexate. The CDR3 DNA reads as TGTGCTAGCAGCGAAGGGACTAGCGGTTCCTACGAGCAGTACTTC. It encodes CASSEGTSGSYEQYF.